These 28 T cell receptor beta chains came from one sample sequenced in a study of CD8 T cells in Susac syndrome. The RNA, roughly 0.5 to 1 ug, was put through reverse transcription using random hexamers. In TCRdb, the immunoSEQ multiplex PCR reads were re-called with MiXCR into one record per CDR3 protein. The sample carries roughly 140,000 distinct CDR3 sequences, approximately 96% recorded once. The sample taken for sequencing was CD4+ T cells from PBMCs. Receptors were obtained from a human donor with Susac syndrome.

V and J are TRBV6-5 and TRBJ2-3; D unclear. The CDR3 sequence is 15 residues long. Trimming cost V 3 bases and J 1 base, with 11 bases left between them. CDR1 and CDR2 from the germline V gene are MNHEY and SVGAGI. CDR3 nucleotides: TGTGCCAGCAGTTATGGGATCACGGGCACAGATACGCAGTATTTT. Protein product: CASSYGITGTDTQYF.

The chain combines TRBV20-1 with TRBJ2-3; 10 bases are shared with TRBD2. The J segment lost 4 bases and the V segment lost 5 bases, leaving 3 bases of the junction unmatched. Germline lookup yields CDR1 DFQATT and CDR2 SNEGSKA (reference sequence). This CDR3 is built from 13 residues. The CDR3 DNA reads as TGCAGTGCTCCTAGCGGGAGAGCAGATACGCAGTATTTT. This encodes CSAPSGRADTQYF.

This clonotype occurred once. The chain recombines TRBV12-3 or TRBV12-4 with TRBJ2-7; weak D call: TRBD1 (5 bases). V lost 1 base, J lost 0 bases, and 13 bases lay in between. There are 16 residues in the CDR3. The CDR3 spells CASSLGGGIISYEQYF. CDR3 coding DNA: TGTGCCAGCAGTTTAGGGGGCGGCATCATCTCCTACGAGCAGTACTTC.

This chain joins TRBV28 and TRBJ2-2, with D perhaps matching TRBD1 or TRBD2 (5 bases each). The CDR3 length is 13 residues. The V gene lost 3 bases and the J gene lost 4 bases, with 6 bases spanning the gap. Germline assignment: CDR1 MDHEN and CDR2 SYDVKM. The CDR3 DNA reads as TGTGCCAGCAGTTTGGGGGTCACCGGGGAGCTGTTTTTT. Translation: CASSLGVTGELFF.

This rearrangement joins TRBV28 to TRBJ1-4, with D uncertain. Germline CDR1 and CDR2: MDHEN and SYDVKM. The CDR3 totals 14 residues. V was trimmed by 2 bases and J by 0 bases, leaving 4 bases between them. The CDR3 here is CASSLGATNEKLFF. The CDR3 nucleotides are TGTGCCAGCAGTTTAGGAGCAACTAATGAAAAACTGTTTTTT.

In DNA form, the CDR3 reads TGCAGCGTCCGGGGGACAGGGTGGAAAGGCACTGAAGCTTTCTTT. It yields the protein CSVRGTGWKGTEAFF. The J gene is TRBJ1-1, the V gene TRBV29-1, with TRBD1 matching over 9 bases. V shed 6 bases, J shed 4 bases, and the junction held 12 bases outside the gene matches. CDR3 length: 15 amino acids. Germline CDR1 and CDR2: SQVTM and ANQGSEA.

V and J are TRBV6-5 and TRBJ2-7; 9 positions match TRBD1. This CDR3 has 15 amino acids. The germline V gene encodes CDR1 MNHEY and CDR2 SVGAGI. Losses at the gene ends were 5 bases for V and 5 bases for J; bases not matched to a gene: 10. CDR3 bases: TGTGCCAGCAGTAGAGAGGACAGGGGAGGGCACGAGCAGTACTTC. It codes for CASSREDRGGHEQYF.

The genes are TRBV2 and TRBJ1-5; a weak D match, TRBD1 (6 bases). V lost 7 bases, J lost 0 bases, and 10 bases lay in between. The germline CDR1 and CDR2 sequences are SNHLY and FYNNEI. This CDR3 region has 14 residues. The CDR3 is CASTGVYSNQPQHF. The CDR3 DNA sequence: TGTGCCAGCACAGGGGTGTATAGCAATCAGCCCCAGCATTTT.

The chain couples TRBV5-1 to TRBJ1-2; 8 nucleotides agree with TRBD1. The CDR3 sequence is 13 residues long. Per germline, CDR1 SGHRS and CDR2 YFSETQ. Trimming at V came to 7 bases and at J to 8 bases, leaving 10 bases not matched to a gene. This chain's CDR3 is CASADQGARGYTF. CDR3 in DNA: TGCGCCAGCGCCGATCAGGGGGCGCGAGGCTACACCTTC.

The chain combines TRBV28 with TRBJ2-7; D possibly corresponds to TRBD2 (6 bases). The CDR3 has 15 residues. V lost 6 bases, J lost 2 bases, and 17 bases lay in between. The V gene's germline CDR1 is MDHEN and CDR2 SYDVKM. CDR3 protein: CASSHHRELTYEQYF. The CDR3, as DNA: TGTGCCAGCAGCCACCACCGGGAGTTAACCTACGAGCAGTACTTC. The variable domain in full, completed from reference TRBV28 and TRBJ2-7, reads DVKVTQSSRYLVKRTGEKVFLECVQDMDHENMFWYRQDPGLGLRLIYFSYDVKMKEKGDIPEGYSVSREKKERFSLILESASTNQTSMYLCASSHHRELTYEQYFGPGTRLTVT.

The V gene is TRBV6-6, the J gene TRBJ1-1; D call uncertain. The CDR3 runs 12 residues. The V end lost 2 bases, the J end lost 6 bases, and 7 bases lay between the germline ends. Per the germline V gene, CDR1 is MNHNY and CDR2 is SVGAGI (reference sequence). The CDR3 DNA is TGTGCCAGCAGTTACGGGCAGGCTGAAGCTTTCTTT. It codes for CASSYGQAEAFF.

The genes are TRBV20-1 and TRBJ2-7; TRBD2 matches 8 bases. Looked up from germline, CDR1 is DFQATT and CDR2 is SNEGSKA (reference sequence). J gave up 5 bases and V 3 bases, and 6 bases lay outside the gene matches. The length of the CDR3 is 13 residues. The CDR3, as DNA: TGCAGTGCTAGTTACCCGGGAGGGGACGAGCAGTACTTC. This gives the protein CSASYPGGDEQYF.

The CDR3 sequence is CAPGEQFF. The CDR3 bases are TGTGCCCCCGGGGAGCAGTTCTTC. The V and J genes are TRBV10-3 and TRBJ2-1; D unresolved. Trimming left V 11 bases short and J 10 bases short, with 6 bases between. This CDR3 is 8 amino acids long. Germline V gene sequence: CDR1 ENHRY, CDR2 SYGVKD.

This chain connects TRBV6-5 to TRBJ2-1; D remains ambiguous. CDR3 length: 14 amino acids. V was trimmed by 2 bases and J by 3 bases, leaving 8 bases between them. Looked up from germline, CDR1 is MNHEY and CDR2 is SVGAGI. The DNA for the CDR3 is TGTGCCAGCAGTTACGAGACTGGCTACAATGAGCAGTTCTTC. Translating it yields CASSYETGYNEQFF.

CDR3 sequence: CASSPTSGPLAKNIQYF. In DNA, the CDR3 is TGCGCCAGCAGCCCGACTAGCGGGCCCCTAGCCAAAAACATTCAGTACTTC. V gene TRBV5-1 combines with J gene TRBJ2-4, with TRBD2 matching over 10 bases. CDR3 length: 17 amino acids. Germline V CDR1 and CDR2: SGHRS, YFSETQ. J was trimmed by 0 bases and V by 4 bases; bases with no gene match: 7.

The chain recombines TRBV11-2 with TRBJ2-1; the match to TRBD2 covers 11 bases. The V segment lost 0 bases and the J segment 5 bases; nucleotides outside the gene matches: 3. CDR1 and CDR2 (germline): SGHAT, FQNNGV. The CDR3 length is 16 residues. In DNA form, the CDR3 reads TGTGCCAGCAGCTTAGAACTAGCGGGGGAAAACAATGAGCAGTTCTTC. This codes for CASSLELAGENNEQFF.

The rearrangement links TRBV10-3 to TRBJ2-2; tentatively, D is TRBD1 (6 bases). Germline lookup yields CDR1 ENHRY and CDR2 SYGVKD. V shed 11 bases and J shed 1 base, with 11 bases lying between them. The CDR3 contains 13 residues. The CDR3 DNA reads TGTGCCTTTCGGACAGAGAACACCGGGGAGCTGTTTTTT. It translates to CAFRTENTGELFF.

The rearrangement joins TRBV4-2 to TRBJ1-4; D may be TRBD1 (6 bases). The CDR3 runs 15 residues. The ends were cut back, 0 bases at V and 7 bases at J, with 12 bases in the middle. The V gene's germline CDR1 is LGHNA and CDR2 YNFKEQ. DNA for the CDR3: TGTGCCAGCAGCCAAGAACCAGGGGACCGTGAAAAACTGTTTTTT. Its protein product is CASSQEPGDREKLFF.

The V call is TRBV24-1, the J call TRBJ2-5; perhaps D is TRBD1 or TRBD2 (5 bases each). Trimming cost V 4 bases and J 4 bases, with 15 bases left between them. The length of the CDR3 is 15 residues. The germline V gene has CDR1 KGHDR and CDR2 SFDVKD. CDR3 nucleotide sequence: TGTGCCACCAGTGAGGGTTACAGGACTGGAGAGACCCAGTACTTC. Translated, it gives CATSEGYRTGETQYF.

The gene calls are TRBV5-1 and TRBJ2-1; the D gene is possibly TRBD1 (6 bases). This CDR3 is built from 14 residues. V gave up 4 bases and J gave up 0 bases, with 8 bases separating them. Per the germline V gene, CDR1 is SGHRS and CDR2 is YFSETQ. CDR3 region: CASSQDSSYNEQFF. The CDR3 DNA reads TGCGCCAGCAGCCAGGACAGCTCCTACAATGAGCAGTTCTTC.

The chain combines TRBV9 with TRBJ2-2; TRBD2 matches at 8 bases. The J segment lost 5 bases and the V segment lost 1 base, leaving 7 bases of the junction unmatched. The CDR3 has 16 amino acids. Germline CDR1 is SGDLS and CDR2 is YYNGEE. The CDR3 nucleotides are TGTGCCAGCAGCGTATCTTTCCTAGCGGGTACCGGGGAGCTGTTTTTT. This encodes CASSVSFLAGTGELFF.

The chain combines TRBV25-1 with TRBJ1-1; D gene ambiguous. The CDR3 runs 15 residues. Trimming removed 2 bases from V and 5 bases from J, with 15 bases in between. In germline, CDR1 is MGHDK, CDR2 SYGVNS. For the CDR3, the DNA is TGTGCCAGCAGTGAACCAGGTGGGGTGGGGACTGAAGCTTTCTTT. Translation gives CASSEPGGVGTEAFF.

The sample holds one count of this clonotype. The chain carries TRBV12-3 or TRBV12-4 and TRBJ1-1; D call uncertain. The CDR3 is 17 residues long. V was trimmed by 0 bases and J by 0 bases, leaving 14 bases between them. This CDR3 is CASSLAGIPSVNTEAFF. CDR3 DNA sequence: TGTGCCAGCAGTTTAGCAGGGATACCATCGGTGAACACTGAAGCTTTCTTT.

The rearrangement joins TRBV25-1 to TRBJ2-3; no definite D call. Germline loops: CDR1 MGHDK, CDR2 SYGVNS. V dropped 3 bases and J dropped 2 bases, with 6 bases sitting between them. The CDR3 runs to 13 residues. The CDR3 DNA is TGTGCCAGCAGTGATCCTCCCACAGATACGCAGTATTTT. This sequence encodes CASSDPPTDTQYF.

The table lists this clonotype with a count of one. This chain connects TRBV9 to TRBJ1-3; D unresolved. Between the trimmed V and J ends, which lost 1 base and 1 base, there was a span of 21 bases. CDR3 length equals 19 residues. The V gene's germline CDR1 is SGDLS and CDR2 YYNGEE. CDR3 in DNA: TGTGCCAGCAGCGTATTCGGCCCGGATCCCTCTTATTCTGGAAACACCATATATTTT. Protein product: CASSVFGPDPSYSGNTIYF.

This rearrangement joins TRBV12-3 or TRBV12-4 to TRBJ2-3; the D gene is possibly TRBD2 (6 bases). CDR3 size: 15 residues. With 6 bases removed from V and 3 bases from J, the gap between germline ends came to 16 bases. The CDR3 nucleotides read TGTGCCAGCAGGGGGACTGCCGAAATTACAGATACGCAGTATTTT. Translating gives CASRGTAEITDTQYF.

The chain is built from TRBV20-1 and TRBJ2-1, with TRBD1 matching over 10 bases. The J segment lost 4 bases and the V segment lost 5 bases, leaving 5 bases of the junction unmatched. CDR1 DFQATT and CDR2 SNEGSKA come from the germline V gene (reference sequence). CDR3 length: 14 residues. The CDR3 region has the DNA TGCAGTGCTCTACCGGGACAGGGGTACAATGAGCAGTTCTTC. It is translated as CSALPGQGYNEQFF.

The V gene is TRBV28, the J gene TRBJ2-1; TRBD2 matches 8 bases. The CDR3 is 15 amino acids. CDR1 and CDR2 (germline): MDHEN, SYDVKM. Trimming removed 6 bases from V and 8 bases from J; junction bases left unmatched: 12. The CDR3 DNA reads TGTGCCAGCAGCGGACTAGCAGGAGAGGCAGATGAGCAGTTCTTC. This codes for CASSGLAGEADEQFF.